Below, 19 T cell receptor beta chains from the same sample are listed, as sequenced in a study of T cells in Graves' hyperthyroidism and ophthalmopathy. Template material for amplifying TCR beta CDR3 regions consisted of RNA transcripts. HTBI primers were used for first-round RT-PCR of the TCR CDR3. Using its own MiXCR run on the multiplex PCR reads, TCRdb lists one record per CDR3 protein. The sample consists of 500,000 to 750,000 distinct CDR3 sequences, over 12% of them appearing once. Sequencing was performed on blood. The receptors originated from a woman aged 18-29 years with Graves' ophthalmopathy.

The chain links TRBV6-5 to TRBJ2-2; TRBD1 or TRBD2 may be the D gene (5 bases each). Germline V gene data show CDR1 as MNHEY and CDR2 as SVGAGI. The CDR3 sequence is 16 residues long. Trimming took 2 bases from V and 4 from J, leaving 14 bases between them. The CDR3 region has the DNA TGTGCCAGCAGTTACCCGGGACGGCTGAGCACCGGGGAGCTGTTTTTT. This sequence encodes CASSYPGRLSTGELFF.

CDR3 region: CASSPDRVGTDTQYF. CDR3 nucleotide sequence: TGTGCCAGCAGCCCGGACAGGGTCGGCACAGATACGCAGTATTTT. This chain joins TRBV13 and TRBJ2-3, with 8 bases aligning to TRBD1. This CDR3 comprises 15 residues. Germline CDR1 is PRHDT and CDR2 is FYEKMQ (reference sequence). V lost 5 bases to trimming and J lost 1 base; unmatched junction nucleotides: 5.

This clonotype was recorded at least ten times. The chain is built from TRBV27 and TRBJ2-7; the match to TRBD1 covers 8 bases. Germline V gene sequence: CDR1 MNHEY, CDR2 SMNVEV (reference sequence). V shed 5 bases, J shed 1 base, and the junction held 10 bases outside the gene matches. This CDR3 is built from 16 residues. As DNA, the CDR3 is TGTGCCAGCAGTCCGATGACAGGGGCTATTTCCTACGAGCAGTACTTC. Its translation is CASSPMTGAISYEQYF.

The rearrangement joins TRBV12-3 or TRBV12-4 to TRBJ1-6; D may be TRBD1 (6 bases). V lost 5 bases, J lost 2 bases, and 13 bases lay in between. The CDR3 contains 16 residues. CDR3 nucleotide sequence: TGTGCCAGCAGTGAGGGGGGGCAGACCTATAATTCACCCCTCCACTTT. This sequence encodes CASSEGGQTYNSPLHF.

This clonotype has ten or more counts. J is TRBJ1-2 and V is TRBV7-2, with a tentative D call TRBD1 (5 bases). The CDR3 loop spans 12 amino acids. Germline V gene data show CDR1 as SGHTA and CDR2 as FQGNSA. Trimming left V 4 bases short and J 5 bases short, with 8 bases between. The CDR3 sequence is CASSSRGYGYTF. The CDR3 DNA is TGTGCCAGCAGCTCCCGGGGGTATGGCTACACCTTC.

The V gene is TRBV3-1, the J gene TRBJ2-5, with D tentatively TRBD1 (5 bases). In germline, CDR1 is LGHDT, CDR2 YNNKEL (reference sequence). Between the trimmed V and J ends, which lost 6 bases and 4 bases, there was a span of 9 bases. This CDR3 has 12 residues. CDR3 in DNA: TGTGCCAGCAGGTTAGGGGTAGAGACCCAGTACTTC. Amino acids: CASRLGVETQYF.

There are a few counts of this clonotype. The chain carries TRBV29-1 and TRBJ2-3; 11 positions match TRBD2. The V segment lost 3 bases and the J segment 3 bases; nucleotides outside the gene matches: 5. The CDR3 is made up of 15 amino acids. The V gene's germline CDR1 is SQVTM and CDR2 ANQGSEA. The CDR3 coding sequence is TGCAGCGTTGAGTCTAGCGGGAGGCAAACAGATACGCAGTATTTT. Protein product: CSVESSGRQTDTQYF.

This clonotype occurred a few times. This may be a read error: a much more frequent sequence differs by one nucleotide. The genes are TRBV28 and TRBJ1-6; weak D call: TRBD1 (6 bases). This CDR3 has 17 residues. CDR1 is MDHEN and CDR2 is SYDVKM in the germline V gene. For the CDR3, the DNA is TGTGCCAGCAGCCAAGGGGGGGCCGGCTCCTATAATCCACCCCTCCACTTT. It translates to CASSQGGAGSYNPPLHF.

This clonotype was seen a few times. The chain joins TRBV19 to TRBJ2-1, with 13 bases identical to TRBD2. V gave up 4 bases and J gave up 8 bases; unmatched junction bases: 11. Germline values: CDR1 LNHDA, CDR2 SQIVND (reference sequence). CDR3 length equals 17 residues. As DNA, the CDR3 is TGTGCCAGTAGTAAGGGTGCGACTAGCGGGAGGAGGTATGAGCAGTTCTTC. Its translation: CASSKGATSGRRYEQFF. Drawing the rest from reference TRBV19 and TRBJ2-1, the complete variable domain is DGGITQSPKYLFRKEGQNVTLSCEQNLNHDAMYWYRQDPGQGLRLIYYSQIVNDFQKGDIAEGYSVSREKKESFPLTVTSAQKNPTAFYLCASSKGATSGRRYEQFFGPGTRLTVL.

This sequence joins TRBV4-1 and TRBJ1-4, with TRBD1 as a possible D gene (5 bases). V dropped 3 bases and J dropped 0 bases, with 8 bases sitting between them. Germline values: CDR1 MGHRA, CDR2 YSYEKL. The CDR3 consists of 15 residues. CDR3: CASSHPGTTNEKLFF. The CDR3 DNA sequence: TGCGCCAGCAGCCACCCAGGGACAACTAATGAAAAACTGTTTTTT.

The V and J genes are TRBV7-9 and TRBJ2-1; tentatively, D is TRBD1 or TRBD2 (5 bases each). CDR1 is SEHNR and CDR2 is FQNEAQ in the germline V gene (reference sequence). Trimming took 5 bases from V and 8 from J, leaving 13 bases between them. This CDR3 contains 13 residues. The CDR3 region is CASSRGPDDEQFF. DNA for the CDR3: TGTGCCAGCAGCAGGGGACCCGACGATGAGCAGTTCTTC.

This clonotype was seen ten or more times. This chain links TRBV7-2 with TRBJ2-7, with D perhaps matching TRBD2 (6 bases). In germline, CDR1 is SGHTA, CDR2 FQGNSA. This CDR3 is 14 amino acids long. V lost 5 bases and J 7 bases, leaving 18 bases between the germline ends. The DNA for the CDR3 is TGTGCCAGCAGCACCCCAGGAGGGCCAGGGGAGCAGTACTTC. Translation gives CASSTPGGPGEQYF.

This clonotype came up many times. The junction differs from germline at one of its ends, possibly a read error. Written as DNA, the CDR3 is TGTGCCAGCCGTTTGTCGGGACGTAGAAAATTGAACACTGAAGCTTTCTTT. It encodes CASRLSGRRKLNTEAFF. The chain joins TRBV28 to TRBJ1-1; D is perhaps TRBD1 (5 bases). The length of the CDR3 is 17 residues. The germline V gene encodes CDR1 MDHEN and CDR2 SYDVKM.

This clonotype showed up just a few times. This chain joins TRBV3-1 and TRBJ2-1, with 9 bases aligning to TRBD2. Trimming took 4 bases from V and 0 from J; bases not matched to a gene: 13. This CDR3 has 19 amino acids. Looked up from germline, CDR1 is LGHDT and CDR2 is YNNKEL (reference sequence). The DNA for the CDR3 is TGTGCCAGCAGCCTCAGCGGCACTAGCGGGTCCAACTCCTACAATGAGCAGTTCTTC. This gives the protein CASSLSGTSGSNSYNEQFF.

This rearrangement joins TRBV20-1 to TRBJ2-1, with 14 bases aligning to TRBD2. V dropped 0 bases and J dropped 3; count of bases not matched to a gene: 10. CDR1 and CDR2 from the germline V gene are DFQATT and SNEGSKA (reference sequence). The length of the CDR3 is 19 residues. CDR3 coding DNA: TGCAGTGCTAGAGACACCGGGACTAGCGGGAGATCGGGCTACAATGAGCAGTTCTTC. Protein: CSARDTGTSGRSGYNEQFF.

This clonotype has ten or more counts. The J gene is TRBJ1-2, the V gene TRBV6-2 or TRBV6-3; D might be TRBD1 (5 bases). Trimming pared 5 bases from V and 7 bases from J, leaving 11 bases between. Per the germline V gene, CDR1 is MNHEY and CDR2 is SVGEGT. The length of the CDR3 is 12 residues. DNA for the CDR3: TGTGCCAGCAGTCAACAGGAGGCTGGCTACACCTTC. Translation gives CASSQQEAGYTF.

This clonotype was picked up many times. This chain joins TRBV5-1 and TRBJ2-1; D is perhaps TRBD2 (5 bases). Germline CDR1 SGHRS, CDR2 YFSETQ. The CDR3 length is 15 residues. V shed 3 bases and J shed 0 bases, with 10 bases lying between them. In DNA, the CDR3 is TGCGCCAGCAGCTCCGAAGGGAGCTCCTACAATGAGCAGTTCTTC. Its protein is CASSSEGSSYNEQFF.

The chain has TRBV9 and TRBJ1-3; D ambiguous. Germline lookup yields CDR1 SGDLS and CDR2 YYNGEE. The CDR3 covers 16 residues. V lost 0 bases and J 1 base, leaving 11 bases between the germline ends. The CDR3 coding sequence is TGTGCCAGCAGCGTAGGGGCCCTAGAGTCTGGAAACACCATATATTTT. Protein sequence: CASSVGALESGNTIYF.

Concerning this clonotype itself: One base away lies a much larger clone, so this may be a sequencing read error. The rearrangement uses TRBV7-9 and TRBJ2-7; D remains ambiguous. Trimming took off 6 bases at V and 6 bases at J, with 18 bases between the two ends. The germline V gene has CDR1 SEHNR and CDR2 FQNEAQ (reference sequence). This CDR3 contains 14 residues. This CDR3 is CASSTGPQVSEQYF. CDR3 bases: TGTGCCAGCAGTACCGGGCCCCAGGTTAGCGAGCAGTACTTC.